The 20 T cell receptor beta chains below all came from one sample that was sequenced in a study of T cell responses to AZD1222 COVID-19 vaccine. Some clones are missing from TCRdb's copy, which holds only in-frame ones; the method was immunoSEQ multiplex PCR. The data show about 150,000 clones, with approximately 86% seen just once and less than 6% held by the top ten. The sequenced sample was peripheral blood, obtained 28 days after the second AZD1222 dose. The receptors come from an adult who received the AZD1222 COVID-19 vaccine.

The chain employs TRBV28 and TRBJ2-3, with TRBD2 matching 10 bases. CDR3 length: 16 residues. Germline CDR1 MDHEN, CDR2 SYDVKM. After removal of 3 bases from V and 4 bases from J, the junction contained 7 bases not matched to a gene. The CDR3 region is CASSFIAGGGADTQYF. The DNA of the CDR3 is TGTGCCAGCAGTTTTATAGCGGGGGGCGGTGCAGATACGCAGTATTTT.

CDR3 protein: CASSRGGGRPAFF. CDR3 in DNA: TGTGCCAGCAGCCGGGGCGGGGGGCGGCCCGCGTTCTTC. The genes are TRBV13 and TRBJ2-1; 8 nucleotides agree with TRBD2. The V segment lost 5 bases and the J segment 15 bases; nucleotides outside the gene matches: 12. In germline, CDR1 is PRHDT, CDR2 FYEKMQ (reference sequence). The CDR3 is 13 residues long.

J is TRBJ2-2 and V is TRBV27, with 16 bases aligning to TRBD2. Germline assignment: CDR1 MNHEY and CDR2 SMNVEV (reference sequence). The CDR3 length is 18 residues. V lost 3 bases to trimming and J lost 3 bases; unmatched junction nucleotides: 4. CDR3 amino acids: CASSFGTSGGAHTGELFF. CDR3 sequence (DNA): TGTGCCAGCAGTTTCGGGACTAGCGGGGGGGCCCACACCGGGGAGCTGTTTTTT.

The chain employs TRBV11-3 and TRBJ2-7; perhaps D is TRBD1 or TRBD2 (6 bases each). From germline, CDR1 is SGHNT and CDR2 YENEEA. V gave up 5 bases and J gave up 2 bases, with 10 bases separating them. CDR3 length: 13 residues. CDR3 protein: CASSGGPAYEQYF. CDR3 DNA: TGTGCCAGCAGCGGGGGGCCAGCCTACGAGCAGTACTTC.

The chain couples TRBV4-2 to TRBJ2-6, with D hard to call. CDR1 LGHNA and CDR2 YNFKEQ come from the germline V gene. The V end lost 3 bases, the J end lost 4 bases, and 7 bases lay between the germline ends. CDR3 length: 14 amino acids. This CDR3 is CASSHTGGANVLTF. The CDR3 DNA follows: TGTGCCAGCAGCCATACTGGCGGGGCCAACGTCCTGACTTTC.

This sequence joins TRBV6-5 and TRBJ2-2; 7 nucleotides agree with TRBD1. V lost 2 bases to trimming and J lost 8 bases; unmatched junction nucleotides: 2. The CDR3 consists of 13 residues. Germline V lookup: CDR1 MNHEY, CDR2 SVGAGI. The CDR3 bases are TGTGCCAGCAGTTACCAGGGGGTTGGGGAGCTGTTTTTT. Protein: CASSYQGVGELFF.

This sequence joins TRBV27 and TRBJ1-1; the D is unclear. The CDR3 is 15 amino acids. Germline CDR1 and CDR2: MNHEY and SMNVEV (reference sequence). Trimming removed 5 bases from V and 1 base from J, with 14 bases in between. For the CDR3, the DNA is TGTGCCAGCAGTCCGAACACCGGGCGGAACACTGAAGCTTTCTTT. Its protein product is CASSPNTGRNTEAFF.

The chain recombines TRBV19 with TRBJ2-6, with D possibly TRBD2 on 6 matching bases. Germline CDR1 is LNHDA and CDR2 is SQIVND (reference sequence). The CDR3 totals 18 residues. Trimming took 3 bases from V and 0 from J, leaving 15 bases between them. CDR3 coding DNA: TGTGCCAGTAGTATGAATAGCGGAGCCTTCTCTGGGGCCAACGTCCTGACTTTC. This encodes CASSMNSGAFSGANVLTF.

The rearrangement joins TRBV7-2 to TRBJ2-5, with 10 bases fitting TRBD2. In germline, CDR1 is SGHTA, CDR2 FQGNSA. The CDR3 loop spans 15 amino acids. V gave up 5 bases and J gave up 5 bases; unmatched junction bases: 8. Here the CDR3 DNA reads TGTGCCAGCAGCGAACTAGCGGGGCGGCTGGAGACCCAGTACTTC. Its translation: CASSELAGRLETQYF.

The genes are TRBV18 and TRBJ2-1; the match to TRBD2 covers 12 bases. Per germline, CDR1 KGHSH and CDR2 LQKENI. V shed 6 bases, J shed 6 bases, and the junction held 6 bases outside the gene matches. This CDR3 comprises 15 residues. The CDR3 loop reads CASSPGLAGPNEQFF. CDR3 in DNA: TGTGCCAGCTCCCCTGGACTAGCGGGACCCAATGAGCAGTTCTTC.

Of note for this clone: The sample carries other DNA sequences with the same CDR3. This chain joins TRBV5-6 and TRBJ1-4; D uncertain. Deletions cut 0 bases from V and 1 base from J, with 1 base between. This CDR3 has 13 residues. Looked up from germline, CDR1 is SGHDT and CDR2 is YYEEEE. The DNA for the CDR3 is TGTGCCAGCAGCTTGGGAACTAATGAAAAACTGTTTTTT. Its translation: CASSLGTNEKLFF. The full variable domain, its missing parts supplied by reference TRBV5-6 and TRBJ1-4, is DAGVTQSPTHLIKTRGQQVTLRCSPKSGHDTVSWYQQALGQGPQFIFQYYEEEERQRGNFPDRFSGHQFPNYSSELNVNALLLGDSALYLCASSLGTNEKLFFGSGTQLSVL.

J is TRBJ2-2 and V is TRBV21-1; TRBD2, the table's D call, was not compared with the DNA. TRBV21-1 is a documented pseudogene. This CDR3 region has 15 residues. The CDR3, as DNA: TGTGCCAGCAGCATCAGACTAGCGGACACCGGGGAGCTGTTTTTT. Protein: CASSIRLADTGELFF.

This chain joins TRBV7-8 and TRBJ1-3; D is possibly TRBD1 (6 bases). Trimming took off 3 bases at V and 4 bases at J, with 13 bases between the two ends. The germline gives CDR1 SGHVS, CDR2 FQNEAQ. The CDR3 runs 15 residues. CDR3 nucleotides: TGTGCCAGCAGCTTGACCAGGGGATCCGGAAACACCATATATTTT. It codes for CASSLTRGSGNTIYF.

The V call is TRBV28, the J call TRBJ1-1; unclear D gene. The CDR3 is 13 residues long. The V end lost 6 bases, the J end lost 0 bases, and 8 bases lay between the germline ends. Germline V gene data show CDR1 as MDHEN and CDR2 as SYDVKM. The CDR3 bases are TGTGCCAGCAGCCTCCATGTGAACACTGAAGCTTTCTTT. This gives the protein CASSLHVNTEAFF. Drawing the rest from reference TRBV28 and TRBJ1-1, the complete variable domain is DVKVTQSSRYLVKRTGEKVFLECVQDMDHENMFWYRQDPGLGLRLIYFSYDVKMKEKGDIPEGYSVSREKKERFSLILESASTNQTSMYLCASSLHVNTEAFFGQGTRLTVV.

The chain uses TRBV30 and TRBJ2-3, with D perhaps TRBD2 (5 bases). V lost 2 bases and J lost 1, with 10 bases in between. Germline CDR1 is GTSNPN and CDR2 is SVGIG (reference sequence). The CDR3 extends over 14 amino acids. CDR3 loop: CAWSMSSGTDTQYF. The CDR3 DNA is TGTGCCTGGAGTATGAGTAGCGGCACAGATACGCAGTATTTT.

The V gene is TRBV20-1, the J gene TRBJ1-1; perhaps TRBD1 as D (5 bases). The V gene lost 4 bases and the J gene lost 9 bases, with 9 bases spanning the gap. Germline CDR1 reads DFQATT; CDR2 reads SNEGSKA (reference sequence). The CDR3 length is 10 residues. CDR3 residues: CSATRVKAFF. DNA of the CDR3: TGCAGTGCTACCAGGGTTAAAGCTTTCTTT.

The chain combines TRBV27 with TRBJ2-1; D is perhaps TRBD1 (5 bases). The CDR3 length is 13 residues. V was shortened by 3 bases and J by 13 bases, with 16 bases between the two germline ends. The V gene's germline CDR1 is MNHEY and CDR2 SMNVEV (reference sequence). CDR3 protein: CASSFPDRQGQFF. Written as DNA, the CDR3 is TGTGCCAGCAGTTTCCCCGACCGCCAGGGACAGTTCTTC.

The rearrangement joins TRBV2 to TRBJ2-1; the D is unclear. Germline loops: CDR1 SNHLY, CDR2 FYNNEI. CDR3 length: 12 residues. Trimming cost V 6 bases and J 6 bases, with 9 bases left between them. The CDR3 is CASRPDGNEQFF. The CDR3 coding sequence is TGTGCCAGCAGGCCGGACGGCAATGAGCAGTTCTTC.

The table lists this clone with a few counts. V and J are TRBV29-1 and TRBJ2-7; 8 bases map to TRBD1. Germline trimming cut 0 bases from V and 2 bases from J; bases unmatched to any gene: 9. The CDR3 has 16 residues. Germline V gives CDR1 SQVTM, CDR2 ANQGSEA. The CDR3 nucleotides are TGCAGCGTTGAAGATCGGGCGGGACAGGACCCCTACGAGCAGTACTTC. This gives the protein CSVEDRAGQDPYEQYF.

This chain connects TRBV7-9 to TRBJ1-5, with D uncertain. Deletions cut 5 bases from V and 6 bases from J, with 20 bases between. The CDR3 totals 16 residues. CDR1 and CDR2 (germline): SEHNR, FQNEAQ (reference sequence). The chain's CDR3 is CASSRGTVGEGQPQHF. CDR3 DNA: TGTGCCAGCAGCCGAGGTACAGTCGGGGAGGGTCAGCCCCAGCATTTT. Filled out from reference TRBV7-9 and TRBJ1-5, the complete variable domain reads DTGVSQNPRHKITKRGQNVTFRCDPISEHNRLYWYRQTLGQGPEFLTYFQNEAQLEKSRLLSDRFSAERPKGSFSTLEIQRTEQGDSAMYLCASSRGTVGEGQPQHFGDGTRLSIL.